This T cell receptor (beta chain) was captured in a study of CD8 T cells in acute hepatitis C reinfection. Regarding time point: naive CD8 control sorted from an acute-time-point sample. People who inject drugs in the Montreal Hepatitis C Cohort were donors. V dropped 5 bases and J dropped 3; count of bases not matched to a gene: 6. In germline, CDR1 is MNHEY, CDR2 SMNVEV (reference sequence). This CDR3 has 14 residues. Profiled with immunoSEQ multiplex PCR; TCRdb holds only in-frame clones, not every one. The table has 30,000 to 40,000 clones, more than 75% seen once. This chain links TRBV27 with TRBJ1-1, with TRBD1 identical over 7 bases. Sequenced sample: naive CD8+ T cells from PBMCs. This clonotype originated in a young man with chronic hepatitis C. CDR3: CASSPSRGHTEAFF. The CDR3 DNA follows: TGTGCCAGCAGTCCCTCGAGGGGGCACACTGAAGCTTTCTTT.